These 14 T cell receptor beta chains share one sample of origin, sequenced in a study of cytomegalovirus exposure and HLA in healthy donors. Amplification used 60 Vbeta primers and 13 Jbeta primers. The data were produced by immunoSEQ multiplex PCR, yet TCRdb's version contains in-frame clones alone and is incomplete. This table has under 200,000 clones, 65% to 85% appearing once. The material sequenced was PBMCs. These receptors all stem from a woman aged 30 to 39 in good health and CMV-seropositive.

V gene TRBV14 combines with J gene TRBJ2-2; TRBD2 matches at 12 bases. With V trimmed by 1 base and J by 0 bases, 9 bases remained unmatched. This CDR3 has 20 amino acids. Germline assignment: CDR1 SGHDN and CDR2 FVKESK. The CDR3 region has the DNA TGTGCCAGCAGCCAAGCACCGGGACTAGCGGGTCCAGCGAACACCGGGGAGCTGTTTTTT. It is translated as CASSQAPGLAGPANTGELFF. Together with reference TRBV14 and TRBJ2-2, the CDR3 gives the full variable domain: EAGVTQFPSHSVIEKGQTVTLRCDPISGHDNLYWYRRVMGKEIKFLLHFVKESKQDESGMPNNRFLAERTGGTYSTLKVQPAELEDSGVYFCASSQAPGLAGPANTGELFFGEGSRLTVL.

The V and J genes are TRBV10-2 and TRBJ2-5, with 8 bases aligning to TRBD1. V was clipped by 3 bases and J by 5 bases; unmatched bases: 8. CDR3 length: 15 residues. The V gene's germline CDR1 is WSHSY and CDR2 SAAADI. This chain's CDR3 is CASSDWAGGLETQYF. Written as DNA, the CDR3 is TGCGCCAGCAGTGATTGGGCAGGGGGCTTGGAGACCCAGTACTTC.

The chain has TRBV13 and TRBJ2-2; D is possibly TRBD1 (5 bases). V dropped 3 bases and J dropped 7 bases, with 9 bases sitting between them. Germline lookup yields CDR1 PRHDT and CDR2 FYEKMQ (reference sequence). The CDR3 sequence is 13 residues long. The CDR3 loop reads CASSFGQGGELFF. The CDR3 bases are TGTGCCAGCAGCTTTGGCCAGGGCGGGGAGCTGTTTTTT.

This clone showed up just once. This chain joins TRBV28 and TRBJ1-2; 9 bases fit TRBD1. The CDR3 sequence is 17 residues long. Trimming removed 8 bases from V and 7 bases from J; junction bases left unmatched: 20. CDR1 is MDHEN, CDR2 SYDVKM, per germline. This chain's CDR3 is CASSSGGQGYYSSGYTF. As DNA, the CDR3 is TGTGCCAGCTCCTCCGGGGGACAGGGTTATTACTCTAGTGGCTACACCTTC.

This chain uses TRBV7-3 with TRBJ2-1, with 9 bases identical to TRBD1. The CDR3 covers 14 residues. Germline-derived CDR1 and CDR2 are SGHTA and FQGTGA. The junction had 7 bases not matched to a gene; V was cut back by 6 bases and J by 7 bases. The CDR3 DNA reads TGTGCCAGCAGTCTATTACAGGGGGCAAATGAGCAGTTCTTC. The encoded protein is CASSLLQGANEQFF.

This sequence joins TRBV29-1 and TRBJ2-5; 7 bases line up with TRBD2. The ends lost 0 bases at V and 5 bases at J; junction bases unmatched: 0. Germline CDR1 and CDR2: SQVTM and ANQGSEA. The CDR3 spans 12 residues. The CDR3 DNA reads TGCAGCGTTGAAGAACTAGCGGAGACCCAGTACTTC. As protein: CSVEELAETQYF.

The chain recombines TRBV6-6 with TRBJ1-2; a possible D gene is TRBD1 (5 bases). The CDR3 covers 13 residues. Germline-derived CDR1 and CDR2 are MNHNY and SVGAGI (reference sequence). The ends were cut back, 0 bases at V and 6 bases at J, with 8 bases in the middle. The chain's CDR3 is CASSYSTENGYTF. CDR3 coding DNA: TGTGCCAGCAGTTACTCGACAGAGAATGGCTACACCTTC.

With respect to this clone: Other DNA variants within this sample encode the same CDR3. This sequence joins TRBV7-3 and TRBJ2-5; a possible D gene is TRBD1 (6 bases). The CDR3 is 13 amino acids. The germline V and J ends were trimmed by 4 bases and 5 bases, with 11 bases remaining between them. Germline V gives CDR1 SGHTA, CDR2 FQGTGA. CDR3 residues: CASSSQGQETQYF. As DNA, the CDR3 is TGTGCCAGCAGCTCACAGGGTCAGGAGACCCAGTACTTC. Complete variable domain (other parts from reference TRBV7-3 and TRBJ2-5): GAGVSQTPSNKVTEKGKYVELRCDPISGHTALYWYRQSLGQGPEFLIYFQGTGAADDSGLPNDRFFAVRPEGSVSTLKIQRTERGDSAVYLCASSSQGQETQYFGPGTRLLVL.

The V and J genes are TRBV30 and TRBJ1-2; D is perhaps TRBD1 (5 bases). The CDR3 has 12 residues. V was clipped by 3 bases and J by 7 bases, with 12 bases between them. The germline V gene has CDR1 GTSNPN and CDR2 SVGIG (reference sequence). CDR3 sequence (DNA): TGTGCCTGGAGCCCGGGGGTCCGTGGCTACACCTTC. Amino acid sequence: CAWSPGVRGYTF.

This CDR3 reads CASSLGGGKYNEQFF. The CDR3 DNA reads as TGCGCCAGCAGCTTGGGTGGGGGGAAGTACAATGAGCAGTTCTTC. J is TRBJ2-1 and V is TRBV5-1; TRBD2 might be the D (6 bases). This CDR3 spans 15 amino acids. The V gene's germline CDR1 is SGHRS and CDR2 YFSETQ. The germline V and J ends were trimmed by 0 bases and 4 bases, with 11 bases remaining between them.

The J gene is TRBJ1-4, the V gene TRBV7-9; 8 positions match TRBD1. The CDR3 spans 15 residues. Germline V CDR1 and CDR2: SEHNR, FQNEAQ (reference sequence). Germline trimming cut 4 bases from V and 6 bases from J; bases unmatched to any gene: 7. In DNA, the CDR3 is TGTGCCAGCAGCTCGGGGACAGGTCAATATGAAAAACTGTTTTTT. Translation: CASSSGTGQYEKLFF.

The chain carries TRBV5-1 and TRBJ2-3; TRBD1 matches at 7 bases. The germline V gene encodes CDR1 SGHRS and CDR2 YFSETQ. This CDR3 region has 16 residues. V dropped 4 bases and J dropped 2; count of bases not matched to a gene: 10. The CDR3 region has the DNA TGCGCCAGCAGCAAGGGGACAGCCGCTAACACAGATACGCAGTATTTT. It encodes CASSKGTAANTDTQYF.

The chain joins TRBV5-6 to TRBJ1-2; 10 nucleotides line up with TRBD1. Looked up from germline, CDR1 is SGHDT and CDR2 is YYEEEE. V lost 4 bases, J lost 5 bases, and 2 bases stayed unmatched. The CDR3 has 13 amino acids. CDR3 residues: CASSPGQGYGYTF. In DNA form, the CDR3 reads TGTGCCAGCAGCCCGGGACAGGGGTATGGCTACACCTTC. The full variable domain, its missing parts supplied by reference TRBV5-6 and TRBJ1-2, is DAGVTQSPTHLIKTRGQQVTLRCSPKSGHDTVSWYQQALGQGPQFIFQYYEEEERQRGNFPDRFSGHQFPNYSSELNVNALLLGDSALYLCASSPGQGYGYTFGSGTRLTVV.

This chain joins TRBV4-1 and TRBJ2-1, with 8 bases aligning to TRBD1. V shed 4 bases and J 12 bases; nucleotides not matched to a gene: 11. The germline CDR1 and CDR2 sequences are MGHRA and YSYEKL. CDR3 length: 14 amino acids. The CDR3 DNA reads as TGCGCCAGCAGCCTCGCCTCGGACAGGGTTCGGCAGTTCTTC. Its translation is CASSLASDRVRQFF.